Each of the 8 T cell receptor beta chains below was sequenced from the same sample in a study of T cell repertoires in urothelial bladder cancer. Profiled with immunoSEQ multiplex PCR; TCRdb holds only in-frame clones, not every one. The repertoire holds about 13,000 clones, with 60% to 70% as singletons. The sample consisted of tumor-infiltrating cells from bladder cancer. The receptors shown here come from a human donor with urothelial carcinoma.

The J gene is TRBJ1-2, the V gene TRBV7-9; the D gene is possibly TRBD1 (5 bases). CDR3 length: 15 amino acids. Trimming cost V 5 bases and J 4 bases, with 17 bases left between them. Germline loops: CDR1 SEHNR, CDR2 FQNEAQ (reference sequence). In nucleotides, the CDR3 is TGTGCCAGCAGCCAAACCGAACAGGCCCTCTATGGCTACACCTTC. It encodes CASSQTEQALYGYTF.

On this clone itself: Other DNA sequences in this specimen translate into the identical CDR3. The chain is built from TRBV4-3 and TRBJ2-7, with TRBD2 matching 9 bases. The CDR3 has 17 amino acids. In germline, CDR1 is LGHNA, CDR2 YSLEER. Losses at the gene ends were 0 bases for V and 6 bases for J; bases not matched to a gene: 12. CDR3 coding DNA: TGCGCCAGCAGCCAAGATCCCCGCGGGGGGGCCTTAAGCGAGCAGTACTTC. Translation: CASSQDPRGGALSEQYF.

This clone occurred once. This sequence joins TRBV7-2 and TRBJ1-6; no firm D call. The V end lost 1 base, the J end lost 7 bases, and 2 bases lay between the germline ends. CDR1 is SGHTA, CDR2 FQGNSA, per germline. This CDR3 spans 12 amino acids. CDR3 in amino acids: CASSLGNSPLHF. CDR3 DNA sequence: TGTGCCAGCAGCTTAGGGAATTCACCCCTCCACTTT.

CDR3: CASSEEGGTQETQYF. For the CDR3, the DNA is TGCGCCAGCAGTGAGGAGGGGGGGACCCAAGAGACCCAGTACTTC. The chain carries TRBV10-2 and TRBJ2-5; tentative D call: TRBD2 (7 bases). The CDR3 runs to 15 residues. Germline lookup yields CDR1 WSHSY and CDR2 SAAADI. Between the trimmed V and J ends, which lost 2 bases and 1 base, there was a span of 11 bases.

The CDR3: CASSFSGGAGGYTF. For the CDR3, the DNA is TGCGCCAGCAGCTTTTCAGGGGGCGCGGGCGGCTACACCTTC. The V call is TRBV5-1, the J call TRBJ1-2; 8 bases map to TRBD1. This CDR3 is built from 14 residues. The V and J ends lost 2 bases and 8 bases, in that order; junction bases with no gene match: 8. Germline V lookup: CDR1 SGHRS, CDR2 YFSETQ.

The sample holds a few counts of this clone. This rearrangement joins TRBV13 to TRBJ1-1; D ambiguous. With 1 base removed from V and 1 base from J, the gap between germline ends came to 7 bases. CDR1 and CDR2 (germline): PRHDT, FYEKMQ (reference sequence). The CDR3 loop spans 14 amino acids. The CDR3 DNA reads as TGTGCCAGCAGCTTAGAAGGGCCGAACACTGAAGCTTTCTTT. It codes for CASSLEGPNTEAFF.

The rearrangement links TRBV6-5 to TRBJ2-5; D may be TRBD2 (6 bases). Trimming cost V 7 bases and J 7 bases, with 16 bases left between them. The germline gives CDR1 MNHEY, CDR2 SVGAGI. The CDR3 is made up of 13 amino acids. As DNA, the CDR3 is TGTGCCAGCATCCAGGCGGGGTACGGGACCCAGTACTTC. It encodes CASIQAGYGTQYF.

This chain uses TRBV6-1 with TRBJ2-2; D gene ambiguous. The CDR3 is 17 residues long. The germline V gene has CDR1 MNHNS and CDR2 SASEGT. V gave up 6 bases and J gave up 0 bases, with 17 bases separating them. In nucleotides, the CDR3 is TGTGCCAGCAGGGAACCCCTGATCGACCCGAACACCGGGGAGCTGTTTTTT. It codes for CASREPLIDPNTGELFF.